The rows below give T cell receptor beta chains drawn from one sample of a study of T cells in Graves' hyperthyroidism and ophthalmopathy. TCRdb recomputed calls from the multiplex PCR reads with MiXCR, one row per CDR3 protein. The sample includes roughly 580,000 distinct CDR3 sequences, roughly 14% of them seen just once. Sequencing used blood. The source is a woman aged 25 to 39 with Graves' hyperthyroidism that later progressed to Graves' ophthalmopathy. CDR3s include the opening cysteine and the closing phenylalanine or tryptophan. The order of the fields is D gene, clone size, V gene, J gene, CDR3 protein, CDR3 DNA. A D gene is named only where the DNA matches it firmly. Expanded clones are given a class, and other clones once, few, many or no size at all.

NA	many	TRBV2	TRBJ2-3	CASRAPIVTDTQYF	TGTGCCAGCCGGGCACCGATCGTCACAGATACGCAGTATTTT
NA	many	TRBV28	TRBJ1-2	CASSLRNRAYGYTF	TGTGCCAGCAGTTTACGTAACCGAGCCTATGGCTACACCTTC
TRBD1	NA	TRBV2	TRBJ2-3	CASPGQGGDTQYF	TGTGCCAGCCCGGGACAGGGGGGAGATACGCAGTATTTT
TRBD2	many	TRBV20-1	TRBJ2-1	CSASTSGRRNEQFF	TGCAGTGCTTCGACTAGCGGGAGAAGAAATGAGCAGTTCTTC
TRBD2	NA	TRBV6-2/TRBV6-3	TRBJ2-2	CASSYSVAGGRELFF	TGTGCCAGCAGTTACTCGGTAGCGGGAGGCAGGGAGCTGTTTTTT
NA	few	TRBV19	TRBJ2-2	CASSFNLRRTGELFF	TGTGCCAGTAGTTTTAACCTCCGGAGGACCGGGGAGCTGTTTTTT
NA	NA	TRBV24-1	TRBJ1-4	CATSGNWGDNEKLFF	TGTGCCACCAGTGGGAATTGGGGAGATAATGAAAAACTGTTTTTT
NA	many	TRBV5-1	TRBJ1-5	CASSLVSGIPNQPQHF	TGCGCCAGCAGCTTGGTTTCAGGGATCCCCAATCAGCCCCAGCATTTT
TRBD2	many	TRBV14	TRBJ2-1	CASSQAAGFSHNEQFF	TGTGCCAGCAGCCAAGCAGCGGGATTTAGTCACAATGAGCAGTTCTTC
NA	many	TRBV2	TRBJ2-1	CASSEVSYNEQFF	TGTGCCAGCAGTGAAGTTTCTTACAATGAGCAGTTCTTC
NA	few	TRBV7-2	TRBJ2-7	CASSLTGTPTYEQYF	TGTGCCAGCAGCCTAACCGGGACACCGACCTACGAGCAGTACTTC
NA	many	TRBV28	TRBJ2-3	CASSLSNLQADTQYF	TGTGCCAGCAGTTTAAGTAACCTCCAAGCAGATACGCAGTATTTT
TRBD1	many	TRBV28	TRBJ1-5	CASSLTTGDQPQHF	TGTGCCAGCAGTTTAACGACAGGGGACCAGCCCCAGCATTTT
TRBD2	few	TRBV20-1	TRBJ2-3	CSASGTSGTDTQYF	TGCAGTGCATCCGGGACTAGCGGCACAGATACGCAGTATTTT
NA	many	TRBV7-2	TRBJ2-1	CASSPAQGSSDYNEQFF	TGTGCCAGCAGCCCCGCCCAGGGCTCTAGCGATTACAATGAGCAGTTCTTC
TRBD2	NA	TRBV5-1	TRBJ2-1	CASSSLAGPASYNGQFF	TGCGCTAGCAGCTCTCTAGCGGGCCCGGCCTCCTACAATGGGCAGTTCTTC
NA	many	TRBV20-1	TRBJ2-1	CSARDVGNEQFF	TGCAGTGCTAGAGATGTGGGCAATGAGCAGTTCTTC
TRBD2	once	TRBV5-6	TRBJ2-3	CASSLGVTSGTDTQYF	TGTGCCAGCAGCTTGGGGGTGACTAGCGGAACAGATACGCAGTATTTT
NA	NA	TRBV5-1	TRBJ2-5	CASSLDVETQYF	TGCGCCAGCAGCTTGGATGTAGAGACCCAGTACTTC
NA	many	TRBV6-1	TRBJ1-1	CASSSFRGGTEAFF	TGTGCCAGCAGTTCCTTTCGGGGAGGCACTGAAGCTTTCTTT
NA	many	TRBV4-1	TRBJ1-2	CASSPTMGEDYGYTF	TGCGCCAGCAGCCCCACGATGGGGGAAGACTATGGCTACACCTTC
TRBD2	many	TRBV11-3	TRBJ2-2	CASSELAGVYTGELFF	TGTGCCAGCAGCGAACTAGCGGGAGTGTACACCGGGGAGCTGTTTTTT
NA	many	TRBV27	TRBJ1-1	CASSLFGGRDTEAFF	TGTGCCAGCAGTTTATTTGGGGGGCGGGACACTGAAGCTTTCTTT
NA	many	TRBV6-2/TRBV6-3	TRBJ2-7	CASSYSKGRPYSSYEQYF	TGTGCCAGCAGTTACTCGAAGGGACGGCCCTACTCCTCCTACGAGCAGTACTTC
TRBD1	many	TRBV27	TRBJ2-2	CASSRGQGTGELFF	TGTGCCAGCAGCCGAGGACAGGGCACCGGGGAGCTGTTTTTT
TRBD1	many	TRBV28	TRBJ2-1	CASSSSGTEDYNEQFF	TGTGCCAGCAGTTCCTCCGGGACAGAAGACTACAATGAGCAGTTCTTC
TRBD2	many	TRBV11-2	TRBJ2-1	CASRKLAAGGGQFF	TGTGCCAGCAGGAAACTAGCGGCCGGGGGGGGGCAGTTCTTC
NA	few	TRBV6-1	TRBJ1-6	CASRWREDNSPLHF	TGTGCCAGCAGGTGGCGGGAGGATAATTCACCCCTCCACTTT
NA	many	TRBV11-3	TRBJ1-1	CASSLSGGLDTEAFF	TGTGCCAGCAGCCTCTCGGGGGGTTTGGACACTGAAGCTTTCTTT
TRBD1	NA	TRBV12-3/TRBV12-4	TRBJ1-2	CASSLARDRVVAFYGYTF	TGTGCCAGCAGTTTAGCGCGGGACAGGGTAGTGGCCTTCTATGGCTACACCTTC
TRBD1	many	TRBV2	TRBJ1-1	CASKGAGVTEAFF	TGTGCCAGCAAGGGGGCTGGAGTCACTGAAGCTTTCTTT
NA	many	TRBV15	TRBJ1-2	CATSIIGNFRYGYTF	TGTGCCACCAGCATTATTGGGAACTTTCGATATGGCTACACCTTC
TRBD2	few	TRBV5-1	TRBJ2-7	CASSLVLAGEDEQYF	TGCGCCAGCAGCTTGGTACTAGCGGGAGAGGACGAGCAGTACTTC
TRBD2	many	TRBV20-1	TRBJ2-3	CSARAASGREADTQYF	TGCAGTGCTAGAGCCGCTAGCGGGAGAGAAGCAGATACGCAGTATTTT
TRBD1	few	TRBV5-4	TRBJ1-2	CASSYDGTVYGYTF	TGTGCCAGCAGCTACGACGGGACAGTCTATGGCTACACCTTC
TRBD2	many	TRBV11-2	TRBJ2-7	CASSLGPAGEGYEQYF	TGTGCCAGCAGCTTAGGTCCAGCGGGAGAAGGCTACGAGCAGTACTTC
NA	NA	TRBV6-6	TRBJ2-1	CASSYSRRADNEQFF	TGTGCCAGCAGTTACTCAAGGCGGGCCGACAATGAGCAGTTCTTC
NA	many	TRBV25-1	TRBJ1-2	CASREVGKSYGYTF	TGTGCCAGCCGGGAGGTGGGAAAGAGCTATGGCTACACCTTC
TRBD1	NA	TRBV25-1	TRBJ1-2	CASSEGVRGRYGYTF	TGTGCCAGCAGTGAAGGAGTAAGGGGGCGTTATGGCTACACCTTC
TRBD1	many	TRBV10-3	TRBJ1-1	CAINTGDTEAFF	TGTGCCATCAATACAGGGGACACTGAAGCTTTCTTT
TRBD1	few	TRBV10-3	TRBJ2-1	CASVPGQGAYEQFF	TGTGCCAGCGTCCCGGGACAGGGGGCCTATGAGCAGTTCTTC
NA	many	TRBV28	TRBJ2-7	CASSPPRWEQYF	TGTGCCAGCAGCCCCCCGAGGTGGGAGCAGTACTTC
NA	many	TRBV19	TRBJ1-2	CASSPPGLLQYSNYGYTF	TGTGCCAGTAGTCCTCCGGGACTCCTGCAATACTCTAACTATGGCTACACCTTC
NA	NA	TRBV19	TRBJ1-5	CASNQGGANQPQHF	TGTGCCAGTAATCAAGGGGGAGCAAATCAGCCCCAGCATTTT
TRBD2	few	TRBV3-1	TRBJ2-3	CASSQLAGATDTQYF	TGTGCCAGCAGCCAATTAGCGGGGGCCACAGATACGCAGTATTTT
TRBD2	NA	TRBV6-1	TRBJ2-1	CASKSRTSGNNEQFF	TGTGCCAGCAAGAGTCGGACTAGCGGAAACAATGAGCAGTTCTTC
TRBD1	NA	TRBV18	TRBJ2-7	CASSPSGQGNHEQYF	TGTGCCAGCTCACCTTCGGGACAGGGTAATCACGAGCAGTACTTC
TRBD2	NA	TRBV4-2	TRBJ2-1	CASSQEALAVMSSYNEQFF	TGTGCCAGCAGCCAAGAAGCCCTAGCGGTCATGAGCTCCTACAATGAGCAGTTCTTC
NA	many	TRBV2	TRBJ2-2	CASSGSEFGELFF	TGTGCCAGCAGTGGGTCGGAGTTTGGGGAGCTGTTTTTT
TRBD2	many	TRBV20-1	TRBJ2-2	CSATSAGADTGELFF	TGCAGTGCTACATCAGCGGGAGCTGATACCGGGGAGCTGTTTTTT
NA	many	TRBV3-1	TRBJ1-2	CASSTRTLGNGYTF	TGTGCCAGCAGCACTAGGACATTGGGGAATGGCTACACCTTC